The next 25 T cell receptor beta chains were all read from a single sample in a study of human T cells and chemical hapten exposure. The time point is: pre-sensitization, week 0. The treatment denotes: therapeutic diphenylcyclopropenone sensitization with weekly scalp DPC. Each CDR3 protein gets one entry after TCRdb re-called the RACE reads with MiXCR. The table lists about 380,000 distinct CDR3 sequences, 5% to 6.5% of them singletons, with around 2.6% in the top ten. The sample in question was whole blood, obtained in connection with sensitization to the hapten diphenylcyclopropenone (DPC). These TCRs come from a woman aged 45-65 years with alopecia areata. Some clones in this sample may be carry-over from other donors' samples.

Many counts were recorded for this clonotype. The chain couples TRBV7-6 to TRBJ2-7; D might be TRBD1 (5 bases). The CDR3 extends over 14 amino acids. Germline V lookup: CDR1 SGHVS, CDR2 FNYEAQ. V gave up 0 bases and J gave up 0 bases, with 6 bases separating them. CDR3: CASSLATGSYEQYF. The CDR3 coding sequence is TGTGCCAGCAGCTTAGCCACAGGCTCCTACGAGCAGTACTTC.

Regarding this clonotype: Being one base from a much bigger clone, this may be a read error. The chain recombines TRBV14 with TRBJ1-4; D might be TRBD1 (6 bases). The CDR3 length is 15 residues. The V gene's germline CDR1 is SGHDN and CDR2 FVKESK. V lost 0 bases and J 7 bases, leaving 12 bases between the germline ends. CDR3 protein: CASSQEVGGPEKLFF. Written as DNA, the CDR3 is TGTGCCAGCAGCCAAGAGGTCGGGGGGCCTGAAAAACTGTTTTTT. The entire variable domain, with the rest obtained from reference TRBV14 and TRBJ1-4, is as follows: EAGVTQFPSHSVIEKGQTVTLRCDPISGHDNLYWYRRVMGKEIKFLLHFVKESKQDESGMPNNRFLAERTGGTYSTLKVQPAELEDSGVYFCASSQEVGGPEKLFFGSGTQLSVL.

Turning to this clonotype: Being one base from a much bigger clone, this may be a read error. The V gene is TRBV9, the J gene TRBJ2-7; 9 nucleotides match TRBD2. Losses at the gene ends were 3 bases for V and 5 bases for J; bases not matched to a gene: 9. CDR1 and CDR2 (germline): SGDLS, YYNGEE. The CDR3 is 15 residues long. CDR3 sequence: CASSAASGGINEQYF. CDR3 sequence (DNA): TGTGCCAGCAGCGCGGCGAGCGGGGGGATTAACGAGCAGTACTTC.

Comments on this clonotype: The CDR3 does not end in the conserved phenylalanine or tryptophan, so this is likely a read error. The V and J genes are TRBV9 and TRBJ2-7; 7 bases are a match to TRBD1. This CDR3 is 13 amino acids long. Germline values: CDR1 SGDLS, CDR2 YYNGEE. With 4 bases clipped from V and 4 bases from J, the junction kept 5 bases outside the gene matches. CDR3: CASSPGQPYEQYI. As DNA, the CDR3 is TGTGCCAGCAGCCCGGGACAGCCTTACGAGCAGTACATC.

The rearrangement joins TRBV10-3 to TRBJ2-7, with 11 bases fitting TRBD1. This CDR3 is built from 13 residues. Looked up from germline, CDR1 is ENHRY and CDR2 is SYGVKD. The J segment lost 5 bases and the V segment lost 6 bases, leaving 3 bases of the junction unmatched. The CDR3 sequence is CAIRGTGGHEQYF. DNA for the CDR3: TGTGCCATCAGAGGGACAGGGGGGCACGAGCAGTACTTC.

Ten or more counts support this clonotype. This chain's CDR3 is CASSQGTGGLYSNQPQHF. The CDR3 DNA reads TGTGCCAGCAGCCAGGGGACAGGGGGCCTTTATAGCAATCAGCCCCAGCATTTT. This rearrangement joins TRBV5-5 to TRBJ1-5; 12 positions agree with TRBD1. J gave up 0 bases and V 4 bases, and 8 bases lay outside the gene matches. CDR3 length: 18 amino acids. The germline gives CDR1 SGHKS, CDR2 YYEKEE (reference sequence).

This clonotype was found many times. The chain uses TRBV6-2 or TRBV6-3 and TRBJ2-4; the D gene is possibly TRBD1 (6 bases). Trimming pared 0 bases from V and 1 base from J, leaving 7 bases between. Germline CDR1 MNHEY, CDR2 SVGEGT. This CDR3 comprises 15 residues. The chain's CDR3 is CASSYSQGAKNIQYF. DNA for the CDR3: TGTGCCAGCAGTTACTCTCAGGGGGCCAAAAACATTCAGTACTTC.

The DNA for the CDR3 is TGTGCCAGCAGCTTAGAGTTTGGGACGGACCCTAACTATGGCTACACCTTC. Encoded protein: CASSLEFGTDPNYGYTF. The rearrangement joins TRBV7-9 to TRBJ1-2; TRBD1 might be the D (5 bases). The germline V gene has CDR1 SEHNR and CDR2 FQNEAQ (reference sequence). V was pared by 1 base and J by 0 bases, with 15 bases between. This CDR3 is 17 amino acids long. The variable domain in full, with the rest retrieved from reference TRBV7-9 and TRBJ1-2, is DTGVSQNPRHKITKRGQNVTFRCDPISEHNRLYWYRQTLGQGPEFLTYFQNEAQLEKSRLLSDRFSAERPKGSFSTLEIQRTEQGDSAMYLCASSLEFGTDPNYGYTFGSGTRLTVV.

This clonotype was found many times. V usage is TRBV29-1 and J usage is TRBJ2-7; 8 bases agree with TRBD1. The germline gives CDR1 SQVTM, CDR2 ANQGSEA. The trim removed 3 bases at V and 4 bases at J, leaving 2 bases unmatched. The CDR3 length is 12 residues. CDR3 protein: CSVEQGAYEQYF. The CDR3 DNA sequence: TGCAGCGTTGAGCAGGGGGCTTACGAGCAGTACTTC.

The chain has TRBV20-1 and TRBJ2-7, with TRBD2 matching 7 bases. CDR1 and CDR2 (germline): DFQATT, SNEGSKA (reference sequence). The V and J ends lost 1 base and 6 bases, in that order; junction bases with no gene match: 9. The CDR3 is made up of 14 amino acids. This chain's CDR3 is CSARVAGAEGEQYF. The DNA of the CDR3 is TGCAGTGCTAGAGTTGCGGGAGCGGAAGGCGAGCAGTACTTC.

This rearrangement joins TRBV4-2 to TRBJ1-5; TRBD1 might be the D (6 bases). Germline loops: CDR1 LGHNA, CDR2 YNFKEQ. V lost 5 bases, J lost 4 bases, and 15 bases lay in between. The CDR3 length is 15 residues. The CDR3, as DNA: TGTGCCAGCAGCTTGGAAGGGGGTTGGAATCAGCCCCAGCATTTT. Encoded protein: CASSLEGGWNQPQHF.

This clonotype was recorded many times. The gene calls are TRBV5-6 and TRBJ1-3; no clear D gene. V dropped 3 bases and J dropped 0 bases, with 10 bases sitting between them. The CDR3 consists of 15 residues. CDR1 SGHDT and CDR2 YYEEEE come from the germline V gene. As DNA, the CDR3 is TGTGCCAGCAGCTGGGGTAGTCTCTCTGGAAACACCATATATTTT. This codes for CASSWGSLSGNTIYF. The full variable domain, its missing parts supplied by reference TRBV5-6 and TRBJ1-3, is DAGVTQSPTHLIKTRGQQVTLRCSPKSGHDTVSWYQQALGQGPQFIFQYYEEEERQRGNFPDRFSGHQFPNYSSELNVNALLLGDSALYLCASSWGSLSGNTIYFGEGSWLTVV.

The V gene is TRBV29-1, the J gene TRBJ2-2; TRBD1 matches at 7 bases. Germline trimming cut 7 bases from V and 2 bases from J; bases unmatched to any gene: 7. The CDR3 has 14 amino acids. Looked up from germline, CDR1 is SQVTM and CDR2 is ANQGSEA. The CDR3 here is CSAMTGINTGELFF. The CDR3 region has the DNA TGCAGCGCGATGACAGGGATTAACACCGGGGAGCTGTTTTTT.

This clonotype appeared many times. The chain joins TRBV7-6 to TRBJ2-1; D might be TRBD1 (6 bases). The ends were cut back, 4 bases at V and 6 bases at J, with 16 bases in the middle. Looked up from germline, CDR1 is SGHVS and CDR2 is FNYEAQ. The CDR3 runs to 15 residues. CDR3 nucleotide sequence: TGTGCCAGCAGCTCCGGTGGGGCAGGGGCCAATGAGCAGTTCTTC. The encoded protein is CASSSGGAGANEQFF.

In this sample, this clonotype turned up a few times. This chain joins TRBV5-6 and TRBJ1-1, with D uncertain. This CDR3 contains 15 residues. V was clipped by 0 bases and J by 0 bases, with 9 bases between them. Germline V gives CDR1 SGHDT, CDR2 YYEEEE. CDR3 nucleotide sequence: TGTGCCAGCAGCTTGGATCCAATTATGAACACTGAAGCTTTCTTT. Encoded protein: CASSLDPIMNTEAFF.

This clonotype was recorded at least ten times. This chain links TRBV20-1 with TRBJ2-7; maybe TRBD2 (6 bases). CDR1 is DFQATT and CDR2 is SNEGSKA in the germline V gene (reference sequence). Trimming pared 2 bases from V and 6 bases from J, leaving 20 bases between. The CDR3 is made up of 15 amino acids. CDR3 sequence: CSARRPGGTDREQYF. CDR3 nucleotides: TGCAGTGCTAGACGTCCGGGCGGGACTGACCGCGAGCAGTACTTC.

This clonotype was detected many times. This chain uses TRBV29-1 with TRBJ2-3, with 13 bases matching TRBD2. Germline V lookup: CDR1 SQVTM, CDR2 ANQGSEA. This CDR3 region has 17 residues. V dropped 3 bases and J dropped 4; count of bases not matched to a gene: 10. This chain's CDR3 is CSVEAGLAGDRADTQYF. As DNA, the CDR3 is TGCAGCGTTGAGGCCGGACTAGCGGGAGATCGCGCAGATACGCAGTATTTT.

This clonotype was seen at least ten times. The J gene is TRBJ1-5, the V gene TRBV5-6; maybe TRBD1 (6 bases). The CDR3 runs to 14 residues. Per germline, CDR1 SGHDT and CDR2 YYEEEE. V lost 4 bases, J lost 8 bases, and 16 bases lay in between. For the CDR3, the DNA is TGTGCCAGCAGCCGAACCGGGGGGGCCGAGCCCCAGCATTTT. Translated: CASSRTGGAEPQHF.

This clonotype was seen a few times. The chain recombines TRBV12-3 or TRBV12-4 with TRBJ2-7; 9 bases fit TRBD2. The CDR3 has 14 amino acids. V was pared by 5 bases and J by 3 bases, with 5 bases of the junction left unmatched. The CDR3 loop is CASSPTSGFYEQYF. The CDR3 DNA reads TGTGCCAGCAGTCCTACTAGCGGGTTCTACGAGCAGTACTTC.

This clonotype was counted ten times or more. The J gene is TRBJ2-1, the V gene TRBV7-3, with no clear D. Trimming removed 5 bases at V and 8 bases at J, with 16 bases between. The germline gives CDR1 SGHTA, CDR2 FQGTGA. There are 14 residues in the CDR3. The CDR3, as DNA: TGTGCCAGCAGCCCAACCCCCTCCCCCTATGAGCAGTTCTTC. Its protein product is CASSPTPSPYEQFF.

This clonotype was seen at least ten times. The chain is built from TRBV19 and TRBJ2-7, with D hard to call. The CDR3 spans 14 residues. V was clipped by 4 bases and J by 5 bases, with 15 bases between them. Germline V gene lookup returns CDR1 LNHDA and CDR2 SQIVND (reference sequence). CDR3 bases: TGTGCCAGTAGTACGTACAGTCCCACCCACGAGCAGTACTTC. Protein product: CASSTYSPTHEQYF.

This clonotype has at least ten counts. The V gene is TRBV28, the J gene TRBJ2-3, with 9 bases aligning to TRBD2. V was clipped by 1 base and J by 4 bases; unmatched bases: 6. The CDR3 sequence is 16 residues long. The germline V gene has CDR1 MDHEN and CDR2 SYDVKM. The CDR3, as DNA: TGTGCCAGCAGTTTATTGGCGGGAGGGATGGCAGATACGCAGTATTTT. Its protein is CASSLLAGGMADTQYF.

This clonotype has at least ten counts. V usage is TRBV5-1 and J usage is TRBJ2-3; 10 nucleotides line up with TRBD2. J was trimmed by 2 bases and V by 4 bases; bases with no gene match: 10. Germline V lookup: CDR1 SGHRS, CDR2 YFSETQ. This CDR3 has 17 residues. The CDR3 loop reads CASSQGLAATYTDTQYF. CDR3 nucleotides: TGCGCCAGCAGCCAAGGACTAGCGGCAACTTACACAGATACGCAGTATTTT.

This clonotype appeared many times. The CDR3 loop reads CASSPQSTGTDTQYF. DNA for the CDR3: TGTGCCAGCAGCCCCCAGTCGACAGGCACAGATACGCAGTATTTT. The V and J genes are TRBV9 and TRBJ2-3; D might be TRBD1 (5 bases). Per the germline V gene, CDR1 is SGDLS and CDR2 is YYNGEE. The V end lost 4 bases, the J end lost 1 base, and 13 bases lay between the germline ends. The CDR3 has 15 residues.

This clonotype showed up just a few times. The CDR3 region is CSARVGAGGKDTQYF. Here the CDR3 DNA reads TGCAGTGCTAGAGTTGGGGCAGGGGGTAAGGATACGCAGTATTTT. V usage is TRBV20-1 and J usage is TRBJ2-3, with 7 bases lining up with TRBD1. The CDR3 extends over 15 amino acids. V dropped 1 base and J dropped 6; count of bases not matched to a gene: 10. From germline, CDR1 is DFQATT and CDR2 SNEGSKA (reference sequence).